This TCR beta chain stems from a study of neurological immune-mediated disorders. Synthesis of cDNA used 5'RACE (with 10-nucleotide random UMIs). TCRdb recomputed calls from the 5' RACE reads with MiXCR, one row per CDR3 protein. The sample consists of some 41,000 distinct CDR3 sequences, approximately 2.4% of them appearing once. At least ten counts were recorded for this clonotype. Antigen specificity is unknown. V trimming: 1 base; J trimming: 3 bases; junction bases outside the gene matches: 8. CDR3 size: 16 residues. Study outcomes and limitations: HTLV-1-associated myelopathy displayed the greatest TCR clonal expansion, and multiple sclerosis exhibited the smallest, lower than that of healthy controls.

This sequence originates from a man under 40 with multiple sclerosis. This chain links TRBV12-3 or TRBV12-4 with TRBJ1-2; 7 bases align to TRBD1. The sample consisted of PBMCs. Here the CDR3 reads CASSLGTGPQDYGYTF. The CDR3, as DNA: TGTGCCAGCAGTTTAGGGACAGGCCCACAGGACTATGGCTACACCTTC.